One sample yielded the 10 T cell receptor beta chains listed below, sequenced in a study of T cells in localized non-small cell lung cancer. Method: immunoSEQ multiplex PCR; TCRdb's copy keeps in-frame clones and lacks some. Of about 33,000 clones detected, 78% appear once; the ten largest clones hold roughly two fifths. Material: peripheral blood, obtained before any cancer treatment. These receptors all stem from a male donor at least 60 years old with stage II squamous cell lung carcinoma.

The chain links TRBV2 to TRBJ2-2; the match to TRBD1 covers 7 bases. The CDR3 spans 14 residues. Germline CDR1 and CDR2: SNHLY and FYNNEI. The V gene end was trimmed by 10 bases and the J gene end by 1 base; junction bases not matched to a gene: 6. Here the CDR3 DNA reads TGTGCCACCGGTAGGGACAGGAACACCGGGGAGCTGTTTTTT. This sequence encodes CATGRDRNTGELFF. Full variable domain (outside the CDR3, taken from reference TRBV2 and TRBJ2-2): EPEVTQTPSHQVTQMGQEVILRCVPISNHLYFYWYRQILGQKVEFLVSFYNNEISEKSEIFDDQFSVERPDGSNFTLKIRSTKLEDSAMYFCATGRDRNTGELFFGEGSRLTVL.

The chain couples TRBV27 to TRBJ1-1, with a possible D match to TRBD1 (5 bases). The germline V and J ends were trimmed by 3 bases and 4 bases, with 9 bases remaining between them. The CDR3 contains 13 residues. Germline V gene sequence: CDR1 MNHEY, CDR2 SMNVEV (reference sequence). CDR3 in amino acids: CASSLAGSTEAFF. The CDR3, as DNA: TGTGCCAGCAGTTTGGCAGGGAGCACTGAAGCTTTCTTT.

Only a few counts were recorded for this clone. The V gene is TRBV2, the J gene TRBJ1-1, with no clear D. V shed 7 bases and J shed 3 bases, with 12 bases lying between them. Germline-derived CDR1 and CDR2 are SNHLY and FYNNEI. The CDR3 spans 13 residues. CDR3: CASTTGRDTEAFF. CDR3 nucleotide sequence: TGTGCCAGCACTACCGGTCGGGACACTGAAGCTTTCTTT.

The chain couples TRBV4-1 to TRBJ2-3; D may be TRBD2 (5 bases). Per the germline V gene, CDR1 is MGHRA and CDR2 is YSYEKL. This CDR3 contains 13 residues. With 2 bases removed from V and 8 bases from J, the gap between germline ends came to 11 bases. The CDR3 loop is CASSQIAPGTQYF. The CDR3, as DNA: TGCGCCAGCAGCCAAATAGCGCCTGGTACGCAGTATTTT.

V usage is TRBV30 and J usage is TRBJ1-1; D remains unclear. This CDR3 is 14 amino acids long. Germline V lookup: CDR1 GTSNPN, CDR2 SVGIG (reference sequence). V shed 5 bases and J shed 0 bases, with 13 bases lying between them. CDR3 region: CAWVIVVMNTEAFF. CDR3 bases: TGTGCCTGGGTGATAGTGGTTATGAACACTGAAGCTTTCTTT.

The chain combines TRBV11-2 with TRBJ1-5; D is perhaps TRBD1 (5 bases). CDR1 and CDR2 (germline): SGHAT, FQNNGV. This CDR3 has 13 residues. Trimming shortened V by 5 bases and J by 5 bases, and 10 bases separated the two germline ends. The CDR3 DNA follows: TGTGCCAGCAGCCGGGACGGGGATCAGCCCCAGCATTTT. Translated: CASSRDGDQPQHF.

The chain combines TRBV6-1 with TRBJ2-3; maybe TRBD1 (5 bases). The CDR3 runs 13 residues. Germline V gene lookup returns CDR1 MNHNS and CDR2 SASEGT. V was shortened by 1 base and J by 5 bases, with 7 bases between the two germline ends. This CDR3 reads CASSEERGDTQYF. In nucleotides, the CDR3 is TGTGCCAGCAGTGAAGAAAGGGGAGATACGCAGTATTTT.

This clone was observed a single time. The CDR3 coding sequence is TGCGCCAGCAGCTTGGACAAGAGCTCTGGAAACACCATATATTTT. Translated, it gives CASSLDKSSGNTIYF. This sequence joins TRBV5-1 and TRBJ1-3; unclear D gene. Trimming took off 0 bases at V and 0 bases at J, with 7 bases between the two ends. The CDR3 consists of 15 residues. CDR1 is SGHRS and CDR2 is YFSETQ in the germline V gene.

The V gene is TRBV4-3, the J gene TRBJ2-7; weak D call: TRBD2 (7 bases). Germline CDR1 LGHNA, CDR2 YSLEER. Trimming took 1 base from V and 5 from J, leaving 18 bases between them. The CDR3 covers 16 residues. CDR3 in amino acids: CASSQVVAGAFHEQYF. Here the CDR3 DNA reads TGCGCCAGCAGCCAAGTCGTCGCGGGGGCGTTCCACGAGCAGTACTTC.

CDR3 sequence (DNA): TGTGCCAGCAGCCCTGTAAACAGGGGTGTGGGGGAGCTGTTTTTT. It encodes CASSPVNRGVGELFF. This chain connects TRBV7-8 to TRBJ2-2, with 7 bases matching TRBD1. The CDR3 runs 15 residues. Looked up from germline, CDR1 is SGHVS and CDR2 is FQNEAQ. With V trimmed by 5 bases and J by 8 bases, 11 bases remained unmatched.